Shown below are 8 T cell receptor beta chains from a single sample sequenced in a study of blood T cell repertoires in COVID-19. Repertoires were generated with immunoSEQ multiplex PCR, while TCRdb's copy carries only in-frame clones and drops some. The profile shows some 300,000 clones, roughly 90% of them singletons. Sample: peripheral blood. The receptors here all came from a woman aged 25 to 39 with COVID-19, enrolled during active disease.

This chain connects TRBV3-1 (or the pseudogene TRBV3-2) to TRBJ1-2; weak D call: TRBD1 (5 bases). Germline CDR1 reads LGHDT; CDR2 reads YNNKEL (reference sequence). V gave up 4 bases and J gave up 5 bases, with 20 bases separating them. CDR3 size: 16 residues. CDR3 sequence: CASSPNEQGGGYGYTF. In DNA, the CDR3 is TGTGCCAGCAGCCCGAATGAGCAGGGAGGAGGATATGGCTACACCTTC.

V is TRBV4-1 and J is TRBJ1-1; unclear D gene. The CDR3 covers 14 residues. Germline V gene lookup returns CDR1 MGHRA and CDR2 YSYEKL. The ends were cut back, 5 bases at V and 2 bases at J, with 12 bases in the middle. CDR3 bases: TGCGCCAGCAGCACGACACCTTATAACACTGAAGCTTTCTTT. Translating it yields CASSTTPYNTEAFF.

CDR3 bases: TGTGCCAGCAGCTCATCTAGCGGGGGGGCCGGGGAGCTGTTTTTT. Encoded protein: CASSSSSGGAGELFF. The rearrangement joins TRBV11-3 to TRBJ2-2, with 12 bases aligning to TRBD2. CDR1 and CDR2 (germline): SGHNT, YENEEA. Losses at the gene ends were 4 bases for V and 6 bases for J; bases not matched to a gene: 3. The CDR3 runs to 15 residues. The whole variable domain, remainder taken from reference TRBV11-3 and TRBJ2-2, is EAGVVQSPRYKIIEKKQPVAFWCNPISGHNTLYWYLQNLGQGPELLIRYENEEAVDDSQLPKDRFSAERLKGVDSTLKIQPAELGDSAVYLCASSSSSGGAGELFFGEGSRLTVL.

The chain combines TRBV19 with TRBJ2-7, with TRBD1 matching over 9 bases. Germline CDR1 LNHDA, CDR2 SQIVND (reference sequence). Losses at the gene ends were 6 bases for V and 4 bases for J; bases not matched to a gene: 13. The CDR3 loop spans 16 amino acids. CDR3 loop: CASRRAGTGSAYEQYF. Written as DNA, the CDR3 is TGTGCCAGTAGGAGAGCAGGGACAGGGTCGGCGTACGAGCAGTACTTC.

The gene calls are TRBV28 and TRBJ2-5, with 8 bases aligning to TRBD1. The V segment lost 5 bases and the J segment 9 bases; nucleotides outside the gene matches: 14. Germline V lookup: CDR1 MDHEN, CDR2 SYDVKM. The CDR3 is made up of 15 amino acids. The CDR3 is CASSIRDRLTLAQYF. The CDR3 bases are TGTGCCAGCAGTATCCGGGACAGGTTAACCCTAGCCCAGTACTTC.

The chain uses TRBV11-3 and TRBJ1-2, with 9 bases identical to TRBD1. Germline values: CDR1 SGHNT, CDR2 YENEEA. The V segment lost 5 bases and the J segment 7 bases; nucleotides outside the gene matches: 8. CDR3 length: 14 residues. The CDR3 protein is CASSAGQGRSGYTF. The CDR3 DNA sequence: TGTGCCAGCAGCGCCGGACAGGGGCGAAGTGGCTACACCTTC.

This clone was counted a single time. This chain joins TRBV9 and TRBJ2-1; 8 bases are shared with TRBD2. Looked up from germline, CDR1 is SGDLS and CDR2 is YYNGEE. The ends lost 4 bases at V and 2 bases at J; junction bases unmatched: 5. CDR3 length: 15 residues. The CDR3: CASSPSAGAYNEQFF. Here the CDR3 DNA reads TGTGCCAGCAGCCCCTCAGCGGGGGCCTACAATGAGCAGTTCTTC.

J is TRBJ1-6 and V is TRBV3-1 (or the pseudogene TRBV3-2); D not resolved. The CDR3 spans 13 residues. V was trimmed by 7 bases and J by 3 bases, leaving 7 bases between them. Germline CDR1 LGHDT, CDR2 YNNKEL (reference sequence). The CDR3 DNA reads TGTGCCAGCAATGGCATCTATAATTCACCCCTCCACTTT. Translating gives CASNGIYNSPLHF.